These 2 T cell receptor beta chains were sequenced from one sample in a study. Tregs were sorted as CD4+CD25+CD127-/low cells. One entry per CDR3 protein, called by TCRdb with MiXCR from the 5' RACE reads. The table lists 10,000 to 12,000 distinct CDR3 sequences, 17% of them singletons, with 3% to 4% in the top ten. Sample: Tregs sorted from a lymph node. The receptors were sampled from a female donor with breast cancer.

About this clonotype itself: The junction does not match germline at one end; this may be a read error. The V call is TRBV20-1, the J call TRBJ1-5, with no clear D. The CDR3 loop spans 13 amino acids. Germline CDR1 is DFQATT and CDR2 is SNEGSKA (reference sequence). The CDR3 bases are TGCAGTGCTAGATCGGGGTACAGTCAGCCCCAGCATTTC. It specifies CSARSGYSQPQHF.

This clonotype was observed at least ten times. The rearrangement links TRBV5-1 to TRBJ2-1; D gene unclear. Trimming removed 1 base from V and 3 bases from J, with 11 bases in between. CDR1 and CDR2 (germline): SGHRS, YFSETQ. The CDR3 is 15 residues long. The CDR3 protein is CASSLNVGNYNEQFF. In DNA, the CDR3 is TGCGCCAGCAGCTTGAACGTGGGTAACTACAATGAGCAGTTCTTC.